A single sample is the source of the 3 T cell receptor beta chains below, sequenced in a study of T-cell memory formation after mild COVID-19. TCRdb re-called the 5' RACE reads with MiXCR, one entry per CDR3 protein. In the table there are 55,000 to 70,000 distinct CDR3 sequences, around a quarter of which are singletons. Sequenced input: PBMCs or a T cell subset sorted from them (not recorded which). These receptors were obtained from a man aged 18 to 30 who had mild COVID-19 (a few samples of this study predate the infection). Cell type and time point are not known.

DNA of the CDR3: TGTGCCAGCAGCTTGGACATCGTGGCTTTCTTT. Residues: CASSLDIVAFF. The chain carries TRBV5-5 and TRBJ1-1; D uncertain. This CDR3 spans 11 amino acids. V lost 0 bases and J lost 11, with 8 bases in between. Germline values: CDR1 SGHKS, CDR2 YYEKEE (reference sequence).

A few counts support this clonotype. This sequence joins TRBV4-1 and TRBJ2-7; 8 nucleotides line up with TRBD1. Trimming cost V 1 base and J 4 bases; bases outside gene matches: 6. CDR1 MGHRA and CDR2 YSYEKL come from the germline V gene. The CDR3 runs 15 residues. The DNA for the CDR3 is TGCGCCAGCAGCCAAGTAAGGGACAGGTTATACGAGCAGTACTTC. This codes for CASSQVRDRLYEQYF.

The chain uses TRBV7-9 and TRBJ1-2; a weak D match, TRBD1 (5 bases). There are 15 residues in the CDR3. Between the trimmed V and J ends, which lost 6 bases and 4 bases, there was a span of 18 bases. Germline V CDR1 and CDR2: SEHNR, FQNEAQ (reference sequence). The CDR3 coding sequence is TGTGCCAGCAGACCCACCCCAGGGAGAAGCTATGGCTACACCTTC. Translating gives CASRPTPGRSYGYTF.